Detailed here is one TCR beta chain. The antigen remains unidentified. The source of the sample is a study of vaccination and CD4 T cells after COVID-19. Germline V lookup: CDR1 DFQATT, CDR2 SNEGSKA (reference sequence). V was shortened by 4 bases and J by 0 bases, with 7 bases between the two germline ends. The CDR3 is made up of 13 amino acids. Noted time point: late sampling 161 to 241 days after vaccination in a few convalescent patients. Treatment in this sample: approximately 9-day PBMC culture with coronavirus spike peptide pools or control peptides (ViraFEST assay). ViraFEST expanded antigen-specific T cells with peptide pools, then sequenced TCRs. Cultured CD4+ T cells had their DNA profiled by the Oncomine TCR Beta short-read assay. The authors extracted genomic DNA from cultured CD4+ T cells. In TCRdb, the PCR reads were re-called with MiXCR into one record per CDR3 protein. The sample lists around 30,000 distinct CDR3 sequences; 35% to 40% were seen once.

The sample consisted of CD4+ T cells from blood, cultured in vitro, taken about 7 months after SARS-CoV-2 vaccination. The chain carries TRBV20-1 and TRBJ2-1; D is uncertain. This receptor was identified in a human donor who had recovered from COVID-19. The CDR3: CSAKVNSYNEQFF. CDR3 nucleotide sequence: TGCAGTGCTAAGGTTAACTCCTACAATGAGCAGTTCTTC.